This is a list of T cell receptor beta chains from one sample in a study of cytomegalovirus exposure and HLA in healthy donors. The assay was immunoSEQ multiplex PCR, and TCRdb's table has in-frame clones only and misses some. The table has 85,000 to 100,000 clones, approximately 64% seen once. The sequenced material came from PBMCs. These receptors were obtained from a man between 60 and 75 years old in good health and CMV-seronegative. CDR3s include the opening cysteine and the closing phenylalanine or tryptophan. D genes are given only for firm matches. Rows give clone size only sometimes, using once, few, many, or a class for an expanded clone.

V: TRBV6-1
J: TRBJ1-2
size: .
D: .
CDR3: CASSPLVHGYTF
DNA: TGTGCCAGCAGCCCCCTAGTCCATGGCTACACCTTC

V: TRBV9
J: TRBJ1-2
size: .
D: .
CDR3: CASSSRHTANYGYTF
DNA: TGTGCCAGCAGCTCCCGTCACACAGCTAACTATGGCTACACCTTC

V: TRBV5-1
J: TRBJ2-7
size: .
D: TRBD2
CDR3: CASSQVSGTSGYYEQYF
DNA: TGCGCCAGCAGCCAAGTTTCCGGGACTAGCGGCTACTACGAGCAGTACTTC

V: TRBV7-9
J: TRBJ2-1
size: once
D: TRBD2
CDR3: CSSSLAGAYNEQFF
DNA: TGTTCCAGCAGCTTAGCGGGAGCCTACAATGAGCAGTTCTTC

V: TRBV11-3
J: TRBJ2-5
size: .
D: TRBD1
CDR3: CASSRRQGGLGETQYF
DNA: TGTGCCAGCAGCAGACGACAGGGGGGATTGGGGGAGACCCAGTACTTC

V: TRBV6-1
J: TRBJ1-6
size: .
D: .
CDR3: CASSEAPRGYNSPLHF
DNA: TGTGCCAGCAGTGAAGCACCCAGGGGATATAATTCACCCCTCCACTTT

V: TRBV6-1
J: TRBJ2-7
size: .
D: TRBD2
CDR3: CASTSGGRSYEQYF
DNA: TGTGCCAGCACAAGCGGGGGAAGATCCTACGAGCAGTACTTC

V: TRBV2
J: TRBJ2-5
size: once
D: .
CDR3: CASIRRDNFQETQYF
DNA: TGTGCCAGCATCCGGCGGGATAACTTCCAAGAGACCCAGTACTTC

V: TRBV5-1
J: TRBJ1-1
size: once
D: TRBD1
CDR3: CASSFRQGAEAFF
DNA: TGCGCCAGCAGCTTCCGACAGGGCGCTGAAGCTTTCTTT

V: TRBV4-1
J: TRBJ1-6
size: .
D: TRBD1
CDR3: CASSRRQGEDSPLHF
DNA: TGCGCCAGCAGCCGGAGACAGGGGGAAGATTCACCCCTCCACTTT

V: TRBV10-3
J: TRBJ1-5
size: once
D: .
CDR3: CAISGSQNSNQPQHF
DNA: TGTGCCATCAGTGGTTCACAGAACAGCAATCAGCCCCAGCATTTT

V: TRBV9
J: TRBJ2-7
size: .
D: TRBD1
CDR3: CASSLSAGTGSYEQYF
DNA: TGTGCCAGCAGCTTATCCGCCGGGACAGGGTCCTACGAGCAGTACTTC

V: TRBV7-3
J: TRBJ2-3
size: .
D: .
CDR3: CASTHAGGTDTQYF
DNA: TGTGCCAGCACCCACGCCGGGGGTACAGATACGCAGTATTTT

V: TRBV4-2
J: TRBJ2-7
size: .
D: TRBD2
CDR3: CASSQQTGGRSYEQYF
DNA: TGTGCCAGCAGCCAGCAGACGGGCGGGAGATCCTACGAGCAGTACTTC

V: TRBV5-1
J: TRBJ2-7
size: .
D: .
CDR3: CASSFSGNSYEQYF
DNA: TGCGCCAGCAGCTTTTCGGGGAACTCCTACGAGCAGTACTTC

V: TRBV28
J: TRBJ1-2
size: .
D: .
CDR3: CASSSTDGGTGYTF
DNA: TGTGCCAGCAGTTCAACCGATGGGGGGACTGGCTACACCTTC

V: TRBV5-1
J: TRBJ1-5
size: once
D: .
CDR3: CASSPGDESAGNQPQHF
DNA: TGCGCCAGCAGCCCCGGCGATGAATCTGCGGGCAATCAGCCCCAGCATTTT

V: TRBV2
J: TRBJ2-7
size: .
D: .
CDR3: CASSEPLSYEQYF
DNA: TGTGCCAGCAGTGAGCCACTCTCCTACGAGCAGTACTTC

V: TRBV6-1
J: TRBJ1-2
size: .
D: TRBD1
CDR3: CASRSPGQGFYGYTF
DNA: TGTGCCAGCAGGTCTCCGGGACAGGGGTTTTATGGCTACACCTTC

V: TRBV5-6
J: TRBJ2-3
size: .
D: TRBD1
CDR3: CASSRTGTADTQYF
DNA: TGTGCCAGCAGCCGGACAGGGACCGCAGATACGCAGTATTTT

V: TRBV18
J: TRBJ2-7
size: .
D: .
CDR3: CASSPRTLDEQYF
DNA: TGTGCCAGCTCACCCAGGACTCTGGACGAGCAGTACTTC

V: TRBV30
J: TRBJ2-3
size: few
D: .
CDR3: CAWSVARDTQYF
DNA: TGTGCCTGGAGTGTGGCCCGAGATACGCAGTATTTT

V: TRBV5-4
J: TRBJ2-1
size: few
D: TRBD1
CDR3: CASSWDRDNEQFF
DNA: TGTGCCAGCAGCTGGGACAGGGACAATGAGCAGTTCTTC

V: TRBV7-3
J: TRBJ1-1
size: .
D: .
CDR3: CASSSRRGGNNTEAFF
DNA: TGTGCCAGCAGCTCACGACGGGGGGGGAATAACACTGAAGCTTTCTTT

V: TRBV6-5
J: TRBJ2-7
size: few
D: .
CDR3: CASSYVGEQYF
DNA: TGTGCCAGCAGTTATGTCGGCGAGCAGTACTTC

V: TRBV15
J: TRBJ1-2
size: few
D: .
CDR3: CATSRDRPEANYGYTF
DNA: TGTGCCACCAGCAGAGATCGTCCCGAGGCTAACTATGGCTACACCTTC

V: TRBV18
J: TRBJ1-5
size: .
D: TRBD1
CDR3: CASSPGTGGLEPQHF
DNA: TGTGCCAGCTCACCAGGGACAGGGGGTTTGGAGCCCCAGCATTTT

V: TRBV10-3
J: TRBJ1-3
size: .
D: .
CDR3: CAISEDRSSGNTIYF
DNA: TGTGCCATCAGTGAGGACAGGAGCTCTGGAAACACCATATATTTT

V: TRBV5-5
J: TRBJ1-1
size: few
D: .
CDR3: CASSLDRVLTEAFF
DNA: TGTGCCAGCAGCTTGGACAGGGTTCTCACTGAAGCTTTCTTT

V: TRBV6-5
J: TRBJ2-4
size: .
D: .
CDR3: CASREAAKNIQYF
DNA: TGTGCCAGCAGGGAGGCGGCCAAAAACATTCAGTACTTC

V: TRBV5-1
J: TRBJ2-6
size: once
D: TRBD2
CDR3: CASSSWTSGESWGANVLTF
DNA: TGCGCCAGCAGCTCCTGGACTAGCGGGGAATCATGGGGGGCCAACGTCCTGACTTTC

V: TRBV30
J: TRBJ1-5
size: .
D: .
CDR3: CAWSGTGNQPQHF
DNA: TGTGCCTGGAGTGGAACAGGGAACCAGCCCCAGCATTTT

V: TRBV18
J: TRBJ2-2
size: few
D: TRBD1
CDR3: CASSSTGGDTGELFF
DNA: TGTGCCAGCTCATCGACAGGGGGCGACACCGGGGAGCTGTTTTTT

V: TRBV6-1
J: TRBJ2-7
size: .
D: TRBD1
CDR3: CASSERVGGAEQYF
DNA: TGTGCCAGCAGTGAACGGGTAGGGGGCGCCGAGCAGTACTTC

V: TRBV5-5
J: TRBJ2-3
size: .
D: .
CDR3: CASSLNVGSADTQYF
DNA: TGTGCCAGCAGCTTGAATGTCGGCAGCGCAGATACGCAGTATTTT

V: TRBV25-1
J: TRBJ2-1
size: .
D: TRBD1
CDR3: CASSERTGQGASEQFF
DNA: TGTGCCAGCAGTGAGCGAACGGGACAGGGGGCTAGTGAGCAGTTCTTC

V: TRBV5-1
J: TRBJ1-6
size: .
D: .
CDR3: CASSRSGHDLRSYNSPLHF
DNA: TGCGCCAGCAGCAGATCGGGACACGACCTCCGCTCCTATAATTCACCCCTCCACTTT

V: TRBV2
J: TRBJ2-2
size: .
D: .
CDR3: CASSGNSPLLTGELFF
DNA: TGTGCCAGCAGTGGGAATAGCCCGTTGTTGACCGGGGAGCTGTTTTTT

V: TRBV7-8
J: TRBJ1-4
size: few
D: TRBD1
CDR3: CASNRPGQGEKLFF
DNA: TGTGCCAGCAACCGACCGGGACAGGGCGAAAAACTGTTTTTT

V: TRBV11-1
J: TRBJ1-2
size: .
D: .
CDR3: CASSTGPEGYTF
DNA: TGTGCCAGCAGCACAGGGCCGGAAGGCTACACCTTC

V: TRBV6-5
J: TRBJ2-2
size: .
D: TRBD1
CDR3: CASRSGGADGELFF
DNA: TGTGCCAGCAGATCAGGGGGCGCCGACGGGGAGCTGTTTTTT

V: TRBV5-5
J: TRBJ2-1
size: .
D: .
CDR3: CASSLDGRGQFF
DNA: TGTGCCAGCAGCTTGGACGGACGGGGGCAGTTCTTC

V: TRBV5-1
J: TRBJ1-6
size: .
D: TRBD1
CDR3: CASSQRTGGDSPLHF
DNA: TGCGCCAGCAGCCAACGGACAGGGGGGGATTCACCCCTCCACTTT